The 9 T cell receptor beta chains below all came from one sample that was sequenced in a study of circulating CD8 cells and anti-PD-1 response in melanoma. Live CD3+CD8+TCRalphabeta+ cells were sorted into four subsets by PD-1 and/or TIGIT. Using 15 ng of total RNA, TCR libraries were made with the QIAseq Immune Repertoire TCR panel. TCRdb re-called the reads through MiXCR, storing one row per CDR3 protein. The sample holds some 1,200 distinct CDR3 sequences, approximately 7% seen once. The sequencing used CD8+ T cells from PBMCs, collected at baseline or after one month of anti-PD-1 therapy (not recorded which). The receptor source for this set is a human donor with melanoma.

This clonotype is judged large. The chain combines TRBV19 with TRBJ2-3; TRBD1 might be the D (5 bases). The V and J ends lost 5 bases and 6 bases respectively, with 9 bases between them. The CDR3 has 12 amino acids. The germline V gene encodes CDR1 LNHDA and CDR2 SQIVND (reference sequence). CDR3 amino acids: CASSHPGDTQYF. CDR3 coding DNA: TGTGCCAGTAGTCACCCAGGGGATACGCAGTATTTT.

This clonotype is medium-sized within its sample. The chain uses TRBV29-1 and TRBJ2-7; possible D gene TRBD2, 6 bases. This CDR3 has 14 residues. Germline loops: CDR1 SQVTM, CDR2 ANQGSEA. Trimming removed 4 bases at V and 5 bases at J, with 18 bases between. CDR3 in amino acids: CSVAMDPEGHEQYF. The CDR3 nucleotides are TGCAGCGTTGCCATGGACCCGGAGGGGCACGAGCAGTACTTC.

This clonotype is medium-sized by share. The CDR3 reads CASSLGDSTYEQYF. CDR3 DNA sequence: TGTGCCAGCAGTTTGGGGGACAGCACCTACGAGCAGTACTTC. The chain joins TRBV27 to TRBJ2-7; 7 nucleotides agree with TRBD1. Looked up from germline, CDR1 is MNHEY and CDR2 is SMNVEV (reference sequence). The length of the CDR3 is 14 residues. With V trimmed by 3 bases and J by 2 bases, 4 bases remained unmatched.

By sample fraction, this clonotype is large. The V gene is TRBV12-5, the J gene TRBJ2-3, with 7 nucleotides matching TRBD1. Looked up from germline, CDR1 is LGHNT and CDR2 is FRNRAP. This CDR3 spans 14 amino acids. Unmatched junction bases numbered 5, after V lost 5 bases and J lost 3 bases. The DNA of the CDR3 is TGTGCTAGTGGTGACGACAGGGTAACAGATACGCAGTATTTT. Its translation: CASGDDRVTDTQYF.

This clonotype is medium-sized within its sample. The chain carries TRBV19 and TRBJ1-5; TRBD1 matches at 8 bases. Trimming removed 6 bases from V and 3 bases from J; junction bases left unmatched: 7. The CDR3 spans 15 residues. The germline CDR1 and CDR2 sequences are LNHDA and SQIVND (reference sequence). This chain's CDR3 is CASRPRTGTNQPQHF. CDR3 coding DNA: TGTGCCAGTAGACCCCGGACAGGGACCAATCAGCCCCAGCATTTT.

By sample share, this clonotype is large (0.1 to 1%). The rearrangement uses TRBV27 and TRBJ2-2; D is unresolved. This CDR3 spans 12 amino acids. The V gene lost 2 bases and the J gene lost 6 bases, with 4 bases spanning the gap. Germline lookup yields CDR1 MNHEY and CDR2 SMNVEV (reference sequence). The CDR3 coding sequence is TGTGCCAGCAGTTTAAGTCCCGGGGAGCTGTTTTTT. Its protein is CASSLSPGELFF.

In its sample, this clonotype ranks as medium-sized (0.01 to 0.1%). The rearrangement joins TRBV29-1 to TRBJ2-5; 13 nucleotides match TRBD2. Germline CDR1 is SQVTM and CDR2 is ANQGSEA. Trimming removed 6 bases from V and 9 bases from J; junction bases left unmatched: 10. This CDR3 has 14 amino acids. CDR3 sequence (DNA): TGCAGCGTGCCCGGGACTAGCGGGAACACGGCCCAGTACTTC. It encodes CSVPGTSGNTAQYF.

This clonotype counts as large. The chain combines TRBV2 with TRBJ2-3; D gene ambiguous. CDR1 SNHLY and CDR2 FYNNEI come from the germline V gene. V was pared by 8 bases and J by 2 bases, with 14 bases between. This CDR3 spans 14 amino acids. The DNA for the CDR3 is TGTGCCAGCGGAGTCTTCACGCACACAGATACGCAGTATTTT. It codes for CASGVFTHTDTQYF.

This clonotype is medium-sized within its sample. CDR3 coding DNA: TGCGCCAGCAGATCCACCAGGAGCAGGGGTTCGCCCCAGCATTTT. It translates to CASRSTRSRGSPQHF. This chain uses TRBV23-1 with TRBJ1-5; weak D call: TRBD1 (6 bases). TRBV23-1 is reported as an ORF; its role is uncertain. CDR3 size: 15 residues. V was trimmed by 6 bases and J by 9 bases, leaving 21 bases between them.